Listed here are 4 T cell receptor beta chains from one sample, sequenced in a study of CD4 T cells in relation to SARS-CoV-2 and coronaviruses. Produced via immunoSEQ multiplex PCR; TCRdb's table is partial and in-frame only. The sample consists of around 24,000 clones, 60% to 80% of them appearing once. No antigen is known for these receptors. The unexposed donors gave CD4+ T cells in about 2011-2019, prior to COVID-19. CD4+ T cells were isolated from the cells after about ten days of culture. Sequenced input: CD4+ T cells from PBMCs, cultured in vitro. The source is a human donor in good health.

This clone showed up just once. CDR3 DNA: TGTGCCAGCAGTTCTAGATGGGGACTCACAGATACGCAGTATTTT. Its protein is CASSSRWGLTDTQYF. This chain uses TRBV6-6 with TRBJ2-3, with D possibly matching TRBD2 (6 bases). Trimming left V 4 bases short and J 2 bases short, with 13 bases between. In germline, CDR1 is MNHNY, CDR2 SVGAGI (reference sequence). This CDR3 region has 15 residues.

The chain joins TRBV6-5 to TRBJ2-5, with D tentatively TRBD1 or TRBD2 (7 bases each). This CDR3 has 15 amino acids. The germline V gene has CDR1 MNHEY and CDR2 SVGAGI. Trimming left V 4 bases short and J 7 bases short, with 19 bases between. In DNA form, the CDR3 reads TGTGCCAGCAGTTTCCTACAGGGGAGGGCACGGACCCAGTACTTC. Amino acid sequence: CASSFLQGRARTQYF.

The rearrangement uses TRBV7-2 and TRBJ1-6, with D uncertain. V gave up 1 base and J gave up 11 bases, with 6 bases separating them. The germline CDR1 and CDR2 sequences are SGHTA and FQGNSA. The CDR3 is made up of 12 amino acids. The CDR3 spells CASSLGLPPLHF. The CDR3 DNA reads TGTGCCAGCAGCTTAGGATTGCCACCCCTCCACTTT.

For the CDR3, the DNA is TGTGCCAGCTCACCACGCCCGGGACAGGAAGCTTTCTTT. Its translation is CASSPRPGQEAFF. This sequence joins TRBV18 and TRBJ1-1; 7 bases align to TRBD1. J gave up 8 bases and V 1 base, and 4 bases lay outside the gene matches. The V gene's germline CDR1 is KGHSH and CDR2 LQKENI. CDR3 size: 13 residues.